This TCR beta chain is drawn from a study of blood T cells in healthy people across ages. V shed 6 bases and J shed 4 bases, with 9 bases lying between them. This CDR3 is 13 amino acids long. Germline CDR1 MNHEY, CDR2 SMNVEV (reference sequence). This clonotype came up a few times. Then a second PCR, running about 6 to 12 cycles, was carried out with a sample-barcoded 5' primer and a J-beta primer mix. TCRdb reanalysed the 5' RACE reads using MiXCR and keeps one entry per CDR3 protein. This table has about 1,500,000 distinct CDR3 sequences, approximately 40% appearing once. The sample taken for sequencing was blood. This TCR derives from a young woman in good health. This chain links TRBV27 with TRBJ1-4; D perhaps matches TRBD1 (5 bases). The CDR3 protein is CASSGTGNEKLFF. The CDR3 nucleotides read TGTGCCAGCAGCGGGACCGGTAATGAAAAACTGTTTTTT.